This T cell receptor (beta chain) comes out of a study of blood T cell repertoires in COVID-19. Overall study: COVID-19 samples from acute and convalescent phases originated in the United States, Italy and Spain. Sample material is recorded as cDNA or gDNA derived from T cells, B-cell-depleted T cells, or PBMCs.

Source study methods: Amplification of reference gene primers provided the estimated nucleated cell counts. Repertoires were generated with immunoSEQ multiplex PCR, while TCRdb's copy carries only in-frame clones and drops some. V, J and clone size reflect that table, while D and trimming were determined from the DNA. The table records more than 90,000 clones, around nine tenths of them present only once. The origin of this receptor is a middle-aged man with acute or convalescent COVID-19. Sequenced material: peripheral blood.

The CDR3 DNA is TGTGCCAGTAGTGTCGGACAGGGGGCGAACACTGAAGCTTTCTTT. Residues: CASSVGQGANTEAFF. The chain employs TRBV19 and TRBJ1-1; 11 positions match TRBD1. Germline assignment: CDR1 LNHDA and CDR2 SQIVND (reference sequence). The CDR3 consists of 15 residues. V trimming: 5 bases; J trimming: 1 base; junction bases outside the gene matches: 3.